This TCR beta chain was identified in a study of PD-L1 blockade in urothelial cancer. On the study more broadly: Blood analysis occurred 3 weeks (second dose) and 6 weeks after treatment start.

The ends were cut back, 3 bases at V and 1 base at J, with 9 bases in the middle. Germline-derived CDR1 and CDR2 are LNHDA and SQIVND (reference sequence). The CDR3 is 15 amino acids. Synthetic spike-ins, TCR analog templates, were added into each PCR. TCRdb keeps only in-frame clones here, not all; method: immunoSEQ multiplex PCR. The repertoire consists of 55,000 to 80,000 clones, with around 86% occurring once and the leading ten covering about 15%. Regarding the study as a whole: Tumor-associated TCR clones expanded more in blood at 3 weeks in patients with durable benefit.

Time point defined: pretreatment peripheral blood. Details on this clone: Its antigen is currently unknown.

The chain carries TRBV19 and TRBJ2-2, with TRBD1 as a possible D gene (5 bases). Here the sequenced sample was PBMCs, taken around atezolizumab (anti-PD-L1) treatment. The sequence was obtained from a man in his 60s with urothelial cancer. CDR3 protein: CASSMPRGNTGELFF. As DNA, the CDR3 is TGTGCCAGTAGTATGCCAAGGGGGAACACCGGGGAGCTGTTTTTT.